Listed here is a single T cell receptor beta chain. Its specificity is unknown. This record comes from a study of blood T cells in healthy people across ages. The authors isolated at least 6 million PBMCs per sample. Extractions gave at least 6 micrograms of total RNA per sample. Notes on the study in general: Observed TCR beta diversity per million T cells went down as age went up. This fall followed a roughly linear course with age.

Next came a second PCR, run for roughly 7 to 12 cycles, which used a sample-barcoded 5' primer along with a J-beta primer mix. All cDNA molecules were each tagged by a template-switch adaptor with 12 random nucleotides. TCRdb reprocessed the 5' RACE reads with MiXCR, giving one entry per CDR3 protein. The top ten clones hold roughly 26% of a sample with nearly 800,000 distinct CDR3 sequences, more than 50% of them seen once. The CDR3 is 13 residues long. Trimming removed 4 bases from V and 6 bases from J, with 10 bases in between. Germline loops: CDR1 LGHDT, CDR2 YNNKEL (reference sequence). The genes are TRBV3-1 and TRBJ2-1; D gene unclear. The clonotype was recovered from a man between 40 and 49 years old in good health. Sample: blood. The CDR3 bases are TGTGCCAGCAGCCCTAAACTTGTCAATGAGCAGTTCTTC. The encoded protein is CASSPKLVNEQFF.